This T cell receptor beta chain was found in a study of blood T cell repertoires in COVID-19. Overall study: COVID-19 samples, acute and convalescent, were from the United States, Italy and Spain. T cells, B-cell-depleted T cells, or PBMCs supplied cDNA or gDNA.

The germline V gene has CDR1 MDHEN and CDR2 SYDVKM. CDR3 size: 14 residues. After removal of 4 bases from V and 4 bases from J, the junction contained 5 bases not matched to a gene. The authors' processing: By means of reference gene primer amplification, nucleated cell counts were estimated. The data were produced by immunoSEQ multiplex PCR, yet TCRdb's version contains in-frame clones alone and is incomplete. The D gene and trimming were derived from the DNA, and the V and J assignments and clone size from that table. The data show about 16,000 clones, with about 90% seen just once and about 4.5% held by the top ten.

This TCR was sampled from a man in his fifties or sixties with active COVID-19. The sequenced material came from peripheral blood. J is TRBJ1-2 and V is TRBV28; 8 nucleotides line up with TRBD1. CDR3 bases: TGTGCCAGCAGTTCGACAGGGGAAACCTATGGCTACACCTTC. It specifies CASSSTGETYGYTF.